This T cell receptor beta chain was sequenced in a study of blood T cell repertoires in COVID-19. Study as a whole: From T cells, B-cell-depleted T cells, or PBMCs came the material, which was cDNA or gDNA.

The table came from immunoSEQ multiplex PCR; TCRdb's copy has only in-frame clones and leaves some out. The sample has some 200,000 clones, approximately 82% seen once. The V and J ends lost 6 bases and 1 base respectively, with 13 bases between them. The CDR3 is 15 residues long. CDR1 and CDR2 (germline): SNHLY, FYNNEI. The J gene is TRBJ1-3, the V gene TRBV2, with D maybe TRBD1 (5 bases). This receptor was identified in a woman aged 40 to 50 with acute or convalescent COVID-19. Sequenced: peripheral blood. Written as DNA, the CDR3 is TGTGCCAGCAGGATGGATAGGACATCTGGAAACACCATATATTTT. This translates into CASRMDRTSGNTIYF. Complete variable domain (other parts from reference TRBV2 and TRBJ1-3): EPEVTQTPSHQVTQMGQEVILRCVPISNHLYFYWYRQILGQKVEFLVSFYNNEISEKSEIFDDQFSVERPDGSNFTLKIRSTKLEDSAMYFCASRMDRTSGNTIYFGEGSWLTVV.